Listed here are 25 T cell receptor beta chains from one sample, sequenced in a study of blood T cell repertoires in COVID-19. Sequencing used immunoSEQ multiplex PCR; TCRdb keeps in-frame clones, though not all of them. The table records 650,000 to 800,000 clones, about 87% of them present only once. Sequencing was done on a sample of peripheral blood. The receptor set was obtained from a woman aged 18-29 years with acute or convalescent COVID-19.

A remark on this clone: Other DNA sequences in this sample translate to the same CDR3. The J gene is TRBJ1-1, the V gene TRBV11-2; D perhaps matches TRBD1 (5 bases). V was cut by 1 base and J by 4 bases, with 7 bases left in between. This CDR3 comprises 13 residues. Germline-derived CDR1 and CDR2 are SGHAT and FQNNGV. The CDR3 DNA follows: TGTGCCAGCAGCTTAGGTCAGGGCACTGAAGCTTTCTTT. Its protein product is CASSLGQGTEAFF.

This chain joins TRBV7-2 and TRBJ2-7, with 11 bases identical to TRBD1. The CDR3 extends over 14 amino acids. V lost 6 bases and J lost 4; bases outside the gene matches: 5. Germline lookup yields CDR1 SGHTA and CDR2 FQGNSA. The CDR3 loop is CASSSDRGLYEQYF. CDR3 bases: TGTGCCAGCAGTTCGGACAGGGGGCTATACGAGCAGTACTTC.

CDR3 sequence: CASSSFSGGPDTQYF. CDR3 bases: TGTGCCAGCAGTTCCTTTAGCGGGGGTCCCGATACGCAGTATTTT. The chain is built from TRBV6-2 or TRBV6-3 and TRBJ2-3; TRBD2 agrees at 9 bases. The trim removed 4 bases at V and 6 bases at J, leaving 8 bases unmatched. Germline V gene data show CDR1 as MNHEY and CDR2 as SVGEGT. The CDR3 contains 15 residues.

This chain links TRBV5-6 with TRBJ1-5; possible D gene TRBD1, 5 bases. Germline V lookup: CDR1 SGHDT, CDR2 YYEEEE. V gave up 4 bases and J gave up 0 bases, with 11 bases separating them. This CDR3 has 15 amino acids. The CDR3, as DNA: TGTGCCAGCAGCCTAACAGGTTATAGCAATCAGCCCCAGCATTTT. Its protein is CASSLTGYSNQPQHF.

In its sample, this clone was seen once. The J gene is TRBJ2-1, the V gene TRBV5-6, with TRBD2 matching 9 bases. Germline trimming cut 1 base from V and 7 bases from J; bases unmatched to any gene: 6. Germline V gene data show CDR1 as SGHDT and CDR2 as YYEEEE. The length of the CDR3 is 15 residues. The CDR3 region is CASSLRGGVRNEQFF. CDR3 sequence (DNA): TGTGCCAGCAGCTTGCGCGGGGGGGTTAGGAATGAGCAGTTCTTC.

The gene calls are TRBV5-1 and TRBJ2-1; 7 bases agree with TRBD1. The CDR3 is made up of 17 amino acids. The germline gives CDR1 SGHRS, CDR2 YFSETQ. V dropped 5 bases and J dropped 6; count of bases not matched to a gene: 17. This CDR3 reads CASSPLRKDRSINEQFF. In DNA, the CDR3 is TGCGCCAGCAGTCCCCTTCGCAAGGACAGGTCTATCAATGAGCAGTTCTTC.

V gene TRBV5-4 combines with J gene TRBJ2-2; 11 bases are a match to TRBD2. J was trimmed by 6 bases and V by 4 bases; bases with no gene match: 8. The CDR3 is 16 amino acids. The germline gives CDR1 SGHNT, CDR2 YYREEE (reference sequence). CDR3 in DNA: TGTGCCAGCAGCGTTGCCTCTAGCGGGGGGCCCGGGGAGCTGTTTTTT. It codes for CASSVASSGGPGELFF.

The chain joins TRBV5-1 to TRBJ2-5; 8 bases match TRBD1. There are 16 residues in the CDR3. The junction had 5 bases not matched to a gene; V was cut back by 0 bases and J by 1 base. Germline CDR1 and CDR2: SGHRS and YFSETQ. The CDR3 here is CASSLGGTGIQETQYF. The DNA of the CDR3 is TGCGCCAGCAGCTTGGGAGGGACAGGAATCCAAGAGACCCAGTACTTC.

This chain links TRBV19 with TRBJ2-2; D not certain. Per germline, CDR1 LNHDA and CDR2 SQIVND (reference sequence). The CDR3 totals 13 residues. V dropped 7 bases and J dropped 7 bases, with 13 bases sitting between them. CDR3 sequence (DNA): TGTGCCAGTATCCCTAATTATGGCGGGGAGCTGTTTTTT. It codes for CASIPNYGGELFF.

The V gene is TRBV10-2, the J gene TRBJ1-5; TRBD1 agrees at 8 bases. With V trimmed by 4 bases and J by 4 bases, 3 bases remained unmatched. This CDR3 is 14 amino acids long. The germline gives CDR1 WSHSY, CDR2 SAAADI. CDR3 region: CASSGQGWNQPQHF. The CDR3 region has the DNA TGCGCCAGCAGTGGACAGGGGTGGAATCAGCCCCAGCATTTT.

In DNA, the CDR3 is TGTGCCAGCAGCGTAGGCCCGGTGACAACCGGAGGAGGAAATGGCTACACCTTC. It codes for CASSVGPVTTGGGNGYTF. This chain connects TRBV9 to TRBJ1-2; D is ambiguous. The ends were cut back, 0 bases at V and 6 bases at J, with 24 bases in the middle. The CDR3 contains 18 residues. Germline V lookup: CDR1 SGDLS, CDR2 YYNGEE. The full variable domain, its missing parts supplied by reference TRBV9 and TRBJ1-2, is DSGVTQTPKHLITATGQRVTLRCSPRSGDLSVYWYQQSLDQGLQFLIQYYNGEERAKGNILERFSAQQFPDLHSELNLSSLELGDSALYFCASSVGPVTTGGGNGYTFGSGTRLTVV.

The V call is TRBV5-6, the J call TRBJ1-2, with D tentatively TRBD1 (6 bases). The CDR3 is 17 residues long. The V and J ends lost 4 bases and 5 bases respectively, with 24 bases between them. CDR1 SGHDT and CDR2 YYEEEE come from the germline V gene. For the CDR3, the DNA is TGTGCCAGCAGCGGCGGCAGGGGCCCGCAGGGGATTTATGGCTACACCTTC. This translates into CASSGGRGPQGIYGYTF.

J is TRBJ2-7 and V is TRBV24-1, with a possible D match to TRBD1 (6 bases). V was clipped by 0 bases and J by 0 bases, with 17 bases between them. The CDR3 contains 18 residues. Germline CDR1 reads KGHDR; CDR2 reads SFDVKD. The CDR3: CATSDLQGGDTNSYEQYF. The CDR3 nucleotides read TGTGCCACCAGTGATTTGCAGGGTGGGGACACCAACTCCTACGAGCAGTACTTC.

CDR3 nucleotide sequence: TGTGCCAGCAGAGGAGCAGGGACAGCCGATACCGAAGCTTTCTTT. It is translated as CASRGAGTADTEAFF. This rearrangement joins TRBV7-9 to TRBJ1-1, with 7 positions matching TRBD1. Germline V gives CDR1 SEHNR, CDR2 FQNEAQ (reference sequence). The CDR3 consists of 15 residues. The trim removed 6 bases at V and 8 bases at J, leaving 15 bases unmatched.

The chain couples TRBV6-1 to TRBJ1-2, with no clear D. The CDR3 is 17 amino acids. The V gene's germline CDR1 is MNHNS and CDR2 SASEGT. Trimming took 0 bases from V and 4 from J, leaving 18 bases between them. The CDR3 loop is CASSEARGRAASYGYTF. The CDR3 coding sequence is TGTGCCAGCAGTGAAGCGCGTGGGAGGGCCGCCTCCTATGGCTACACCTTC.

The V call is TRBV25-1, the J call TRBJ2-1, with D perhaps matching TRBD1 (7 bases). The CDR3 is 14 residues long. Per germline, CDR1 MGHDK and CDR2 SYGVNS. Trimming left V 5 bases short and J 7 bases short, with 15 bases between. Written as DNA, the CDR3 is TGTGCCAGCAGTCGTGCAGGGGGGTGGAATGAGCAGTTCTTC. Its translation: CASSRAGGWNEQFF.

CDR3: CASSPGLAGDYEQYF. The CDR3 nucleotides read TGCGCCAGCAGCCCGGGACTAGCGGGGGACTACGAGCAGTACTTC. The chain employs TRBV4-1 and TRBJ2-7, with 14 bases identical to TRBD2. V trimming: 4 bases; J trimming: 3 bases; junction bases outside the gene matches: 2. This CDR3 region has 15 residues. Germline CDR1 and CDR2: MGHRA and YSYEKL.

This CDR3 reads CSVEDRQRNTEAFF. CDR3 in DNA: TGCAGCGTTGAAGACAGACAGAGGAACACTGAAGCTTTCTTT. The rearrangement uses TRBV29-1 and TRBJ1-1; D might be TRBD1 (5 bases). The CDR3 sequence is 14 residues long. V shed 0 bases and J shed 1 base, with 9 bases lying between them. CDR1 is SQVTM, CDR2 ANQGSEA, per germline.

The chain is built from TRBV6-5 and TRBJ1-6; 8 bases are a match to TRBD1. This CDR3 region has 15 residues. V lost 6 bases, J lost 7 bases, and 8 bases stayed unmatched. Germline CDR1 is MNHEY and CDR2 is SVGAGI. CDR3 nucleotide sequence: TGTGCCAGCAGCGCCGGGACAGGCGTCAATTCACCCCTCCACTTT. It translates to CASSAGTGVNSPLHF.

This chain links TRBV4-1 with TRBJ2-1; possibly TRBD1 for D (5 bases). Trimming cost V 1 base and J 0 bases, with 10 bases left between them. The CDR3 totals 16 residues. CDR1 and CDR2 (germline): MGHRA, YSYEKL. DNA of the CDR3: TGCGCCAGCAGCCAAGCGTGGGGCCCCTCCTACAATGAGCAGTTCTTC. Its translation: CASSQAWGPSYNEQFF.

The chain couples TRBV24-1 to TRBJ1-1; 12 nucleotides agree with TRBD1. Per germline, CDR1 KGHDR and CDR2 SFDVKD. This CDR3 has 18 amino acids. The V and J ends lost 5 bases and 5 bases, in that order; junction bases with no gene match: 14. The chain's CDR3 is CATSAAPGTGGLGTEAFF. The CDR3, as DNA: TGTGCCACCAGTGCTGCACCCGGGACAGGGGGCTTGGGTACTGAAGCTTTCTTT.

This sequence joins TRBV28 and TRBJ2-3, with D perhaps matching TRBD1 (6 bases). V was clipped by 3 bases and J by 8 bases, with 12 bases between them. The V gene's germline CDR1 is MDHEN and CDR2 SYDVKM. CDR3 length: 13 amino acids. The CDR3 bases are TGTGCCAGCAGTTTGGACAGACCTGGTACGCAGTATTTT. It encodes CASSLDRPGTQYF. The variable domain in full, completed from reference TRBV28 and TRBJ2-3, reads DVKVTQSSRYLVKRTGEKVFLECVQDMDHENMFWYRQDPGLGLRLIYFSYDVKMKEKGDIPEGYSVSREKKERFSLILESASTNQTSMYLCASSLDRPGTQYFGPGTRLTVL.

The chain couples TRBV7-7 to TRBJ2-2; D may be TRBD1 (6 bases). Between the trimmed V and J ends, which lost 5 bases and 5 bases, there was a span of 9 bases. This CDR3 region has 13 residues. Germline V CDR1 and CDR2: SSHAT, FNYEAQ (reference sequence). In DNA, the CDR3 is TGTGCCAGCAGCCTCACAGGGACCGGGGAGCTGTTTTTT. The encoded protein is CASSLTGTGELFF.

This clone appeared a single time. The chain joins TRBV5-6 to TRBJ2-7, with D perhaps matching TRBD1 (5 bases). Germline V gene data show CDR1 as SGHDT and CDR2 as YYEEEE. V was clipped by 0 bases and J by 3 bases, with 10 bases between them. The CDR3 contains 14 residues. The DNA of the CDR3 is TGTGCCAGCAGCTTGGGACAGACGTACTACGAGCAGTACTTC. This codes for CASSLGQTYYEQYF.

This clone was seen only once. Written as DNA, the CDR3 is TGTGCCTGGAGTCTGACAGGGTTTCGTCAGCCCCAGCATTTT. This translates into CAWSLTGFRQPQHF. The V gene is TRBV30, the J gene TRBJ1-5; the match to TRBD1 covers 7 bases. Germline V gene lookup returns CDR1 GTSNPN and CDR2 SVGIG (reference sequence). This CDR3 spans 14 amino acids. Germline trimming cut 2 bases from V and 6 bases from J; bases unmatched to any gene: 7.